This T cell receptor (beta chain) was sequenced for a study of blood T cell repertoires in COVID-19. Study as a whole: Spain, Italy and the United States supplied samples that represented acute and convalescent COVID-19. T cells, B-cell-depleted T cells, or PBMCs provided the cDNA or gDNA that served as material.

In the original processing: Amplification with reference gene primers provided the estimates of nucleated cell counts. Libraries were prepared by immunoSEQ multiplex PCR; TCRdb keeps only in-frame clonotypes and omits some of them. V and J calls and clone size are copied from that table; D and trimming were computed from the DNA. This sample yields over 30,000 clones, of which over 70% are seen a single time; approximately 30% belongs to the top ten. The trim removed 5 bases at V and 5 bases at J, leaving 9 bases unmatched. Looked up from germline, CDR1 is SGHKS and CDR2 is YYEKEE (reference sequence). This CDR3 region has 14 residues.

V gene TRBV5-5 combines with J gene TRBJ2-5, with 7 bases that match TRBD1. What was sequenced was peripheral blood. This receptor was taken from a man of 80 years or more with active or convalescent COVID-19. The DNA of the CDR3 is TGTGCCAGCAGTCCGGGACAGTCAACGGAGACCCAGTACTTC. This sequence encodes CASSPGQSTETQYF.